This T cell receptor beta chain emerged from a study of blood T cell repertoires in COVID-19. In the study overall: The United States, Italy and Spain provided the acute and convalescent COVID-19 samples. From T cells, B-cell-depleted T cells, or PBMCs came the material, which was cDNA or gDNA.

This CDR3 has 14 amino acids. Trimming stripped 5 bases from V and 4 bases from J, with 14 bases between. Germline lookup yields CDR1 SGHTA and CDR2 FQGNSA. This clone came up a few times. Per the study methods: Amplification of reference gene primers was used by the study to estimate nucleated cell counts. Repertoires were generated with immunoSEQ multiplex PCR, while TCRdb's copy carries only in-frame clones and drops some. The V and J calls and clone size are taken from that table; D and trimming were inferred from the DNA. The sample holds a few hundred thousand clones, 70% to 90% seen once. The chain links TRBV7-2 to TRBJ1-1; tentative D call: TRBD1 (6 bases). The sample consisted of peripheral blood. The sequence derives from a woman in her seventies with acute or convalescent COVID-19. The CDR3 sequence is CASSKNRAGTEAFF. The CDR3 coding sequence is TGTGCCAGCAGCAAAAACAGGGCAGGCACTGAAGCTTTCTTT. The full variable domain, with the rest looked up from reference TRBV7-2 and TRBJ1-1, is GAGVSQSPSNKVTEKGKDVELRCDPISGHTALYWYRQSLGQGLEFLIYFQGNSAPDKSGLPSDRFSAERTGGSVSTLTIQRTQQEDSAVYLCASSKNRAGTEAFFGQGTRLTVV.